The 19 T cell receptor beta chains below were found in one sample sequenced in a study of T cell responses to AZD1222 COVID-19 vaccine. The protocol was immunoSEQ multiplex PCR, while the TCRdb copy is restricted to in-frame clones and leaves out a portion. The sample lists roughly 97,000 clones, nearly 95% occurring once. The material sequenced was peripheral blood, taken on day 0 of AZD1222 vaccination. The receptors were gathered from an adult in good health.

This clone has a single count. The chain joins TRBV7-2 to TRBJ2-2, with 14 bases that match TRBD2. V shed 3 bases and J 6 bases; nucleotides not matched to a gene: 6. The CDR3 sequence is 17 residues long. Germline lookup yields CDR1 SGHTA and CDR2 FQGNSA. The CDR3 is CASSFTPGLAGAGELFF. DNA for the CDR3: TGTGCCAGCAGCTTTACACCGGGACTAGCGGGAGCCGGGGAGCTGTTTTTT.

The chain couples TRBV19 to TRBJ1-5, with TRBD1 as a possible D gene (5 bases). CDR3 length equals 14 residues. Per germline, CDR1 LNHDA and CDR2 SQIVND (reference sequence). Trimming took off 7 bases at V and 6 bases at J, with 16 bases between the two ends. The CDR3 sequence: CASNPTVRGQPQHF. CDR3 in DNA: TGTGCCAGTAATCCGACAGTTAGAGGTCAGCCCCAGCATTTT.

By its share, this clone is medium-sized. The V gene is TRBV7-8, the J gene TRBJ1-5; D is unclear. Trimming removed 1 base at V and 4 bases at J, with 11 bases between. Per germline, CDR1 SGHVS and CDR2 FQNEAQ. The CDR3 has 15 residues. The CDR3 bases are TGTGCCAGCAGCTTAGTGCCAGTTGGTAATCAGCCCCAGCATTTT. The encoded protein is CASSLVPVGNQPQHF.

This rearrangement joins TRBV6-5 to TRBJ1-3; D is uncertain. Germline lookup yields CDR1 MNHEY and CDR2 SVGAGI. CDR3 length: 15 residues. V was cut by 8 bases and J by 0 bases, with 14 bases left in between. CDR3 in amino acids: CASRRKPRSGNTIYF. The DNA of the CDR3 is TGTGCCAGCCGTCGGAAGCCCCGCTCTGGAAACACCATATATTTT.

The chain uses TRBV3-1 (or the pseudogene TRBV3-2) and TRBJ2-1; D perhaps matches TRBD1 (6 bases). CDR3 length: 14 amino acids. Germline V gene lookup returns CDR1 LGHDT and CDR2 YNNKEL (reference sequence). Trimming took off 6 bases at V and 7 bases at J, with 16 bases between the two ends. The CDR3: CASRGIQQGNEQFF. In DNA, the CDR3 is TGTGCCAGCAGGGGAATCCAACAGGGAAATGAGCAGTTCTTC.

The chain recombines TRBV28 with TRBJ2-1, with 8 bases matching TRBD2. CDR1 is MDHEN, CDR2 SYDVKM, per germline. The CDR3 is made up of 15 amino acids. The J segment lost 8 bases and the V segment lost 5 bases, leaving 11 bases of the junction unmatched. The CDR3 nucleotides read TGTGCCAGCAGTCCGACTCGGACTAGCCAGGATGAGCAGTTCTTC. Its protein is CASSPTRTSQDEQFF.

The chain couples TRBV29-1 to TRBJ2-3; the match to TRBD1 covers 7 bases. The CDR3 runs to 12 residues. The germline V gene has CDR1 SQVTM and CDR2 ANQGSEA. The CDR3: CSSLHRGDTQYF. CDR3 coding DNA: TGCAGTTCCTTGCACAGGGGAGATACGCAGTATTTT.

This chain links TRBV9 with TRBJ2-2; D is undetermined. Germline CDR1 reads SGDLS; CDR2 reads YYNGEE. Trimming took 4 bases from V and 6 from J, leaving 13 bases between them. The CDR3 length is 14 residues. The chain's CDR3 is CASSPSPVPGELFF. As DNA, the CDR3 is TGTGCCAGCAGCCCCAGCCCGGTCCCCGGGGAGCTGTTTTTT. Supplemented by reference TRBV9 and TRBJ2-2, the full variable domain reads DSGVTQTPKHLITATGQRVTLRCSPRSGDLSVYWYQQSLDQGLQFLIQYYNGEERAKGNILERFSAQQFPDLHSELNLSSLELGDSALYFCASSPSPVPGELFFGEGSRLTVL.

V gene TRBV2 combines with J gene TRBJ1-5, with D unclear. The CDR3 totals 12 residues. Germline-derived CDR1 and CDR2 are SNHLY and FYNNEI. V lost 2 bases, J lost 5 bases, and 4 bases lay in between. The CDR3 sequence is CASSESHQPQHF. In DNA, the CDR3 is TGTGCCAGCAGTGAAAGCCATCAGCCCCAGCATTTT.

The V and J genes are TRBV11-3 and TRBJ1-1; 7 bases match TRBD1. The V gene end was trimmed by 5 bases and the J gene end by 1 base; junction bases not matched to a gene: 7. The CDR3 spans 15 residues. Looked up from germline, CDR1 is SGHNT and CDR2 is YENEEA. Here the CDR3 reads CASSGLTGRNTEAFF. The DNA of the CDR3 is TGTGCCAGCAGCGGATTGACAGGGAGGAACACTGAAGCTTTCTTT.

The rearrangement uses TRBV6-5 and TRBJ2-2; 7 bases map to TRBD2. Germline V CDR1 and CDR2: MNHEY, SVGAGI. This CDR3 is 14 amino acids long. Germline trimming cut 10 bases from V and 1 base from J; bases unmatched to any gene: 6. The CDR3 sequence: CAIKASGNTGELFF. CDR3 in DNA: TGTGCCATCAAGGCTAGCGGGAACACCGGGGAGCTGTTTTTT.

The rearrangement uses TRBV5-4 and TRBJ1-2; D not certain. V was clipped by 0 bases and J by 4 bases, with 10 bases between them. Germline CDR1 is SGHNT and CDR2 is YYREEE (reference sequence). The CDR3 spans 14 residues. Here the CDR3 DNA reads TGTGCCAGCAGCTTGGCAGTTCTCGGCTATGGCTACACCTTC. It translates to CASSLAVLGYGYTF.

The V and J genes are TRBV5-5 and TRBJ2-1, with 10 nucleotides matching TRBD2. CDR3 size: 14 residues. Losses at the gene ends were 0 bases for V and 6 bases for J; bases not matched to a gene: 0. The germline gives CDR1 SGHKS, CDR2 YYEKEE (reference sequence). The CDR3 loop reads CASSLASGGNEQFF. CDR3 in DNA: TGTGCCAGCAGCTTGGCTAGCGGGGGCAATGAGCAGTTCTTC. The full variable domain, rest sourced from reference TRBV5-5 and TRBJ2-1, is DAGVTQSPTHLIKTRGQQVTLRCSPISGHKSVSWYQQVLGQGPQFIFQYYEKEERGRGNFPDRFSARQFPNYSSELNVNALLLGDSALYLCASSLASGGNEQFFGPGTRLTVL.

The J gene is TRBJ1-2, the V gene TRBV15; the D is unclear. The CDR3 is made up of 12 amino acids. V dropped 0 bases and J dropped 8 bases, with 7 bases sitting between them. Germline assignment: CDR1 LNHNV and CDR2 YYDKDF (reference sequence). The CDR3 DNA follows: TGTGCCACCAGCAGAGATTTCGTGGGCTACACCTTC. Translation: CATSRDFVGYTF.

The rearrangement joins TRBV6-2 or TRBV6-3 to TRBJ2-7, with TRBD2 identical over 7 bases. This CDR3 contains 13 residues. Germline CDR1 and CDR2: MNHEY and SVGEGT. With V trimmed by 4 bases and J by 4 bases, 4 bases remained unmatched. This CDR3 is CASSLGGKYEQYF. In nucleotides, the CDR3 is TGTGCCAGCAGTTTGGGAGGGAAGTACGAGCAGTACTTC.

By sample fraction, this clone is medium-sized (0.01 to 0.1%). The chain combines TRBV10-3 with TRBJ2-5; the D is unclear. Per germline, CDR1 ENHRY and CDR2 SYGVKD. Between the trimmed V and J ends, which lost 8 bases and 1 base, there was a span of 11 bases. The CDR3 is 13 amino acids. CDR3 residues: CAISYGLQETQYF. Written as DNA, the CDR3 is TGTGCCATCTCCTACGGCCTCCAAGAGACCCAGTACTTC.

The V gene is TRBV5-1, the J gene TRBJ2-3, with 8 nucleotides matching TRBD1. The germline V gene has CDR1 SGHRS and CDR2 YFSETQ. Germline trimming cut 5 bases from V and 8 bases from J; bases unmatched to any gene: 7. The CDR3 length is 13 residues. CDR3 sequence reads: CASRTGGMVTQYF. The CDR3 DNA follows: TGCGCCAGCAGAACAGGGGGGATGGTTACGCAGTATTTT. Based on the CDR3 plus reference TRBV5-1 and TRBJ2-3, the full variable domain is KAGVTQTPRYLIKTRGQQVTLSCSPISGHRSVSWYQQTPGQGLQFLFEYFSETQRNKGNFPGRFSGRQFSNSRSEMNVSTLELGDSALYLCASRTGGMVTQYFGPGTRLTVL.

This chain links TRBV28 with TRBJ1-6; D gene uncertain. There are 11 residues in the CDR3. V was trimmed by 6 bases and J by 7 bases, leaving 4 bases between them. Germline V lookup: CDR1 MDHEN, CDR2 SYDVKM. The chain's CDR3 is CASSQNSPLHF. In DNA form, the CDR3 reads TGTGCCAGCAGCCAGAATTCACCCCTCCACTTT.

The chain's CDR3 is CASSSWTGGGYGYTF. The CDR3 bases are TGCGCCAGCAGCTCATGGACAGGGGGCGGCTATGGCTACACCTTC. This chain links TRBV5-1 with TRBJ1-2; 11 bases line up with TRBD1. The CDR3 is 15 residues long. J was trimmed by 4 bases and V by 3 bases; bases with no gene match: 5. Germline CDR1 is SGHRS and CDR2 is YFSETQ.